The entry that follows covers one T cell receptor beta chain sequence. With a J-beta primer mix and a sample-barcoded 5' primer, a second PCR ran roughly 6 to 11 cycles. TCRdb analysed the 5' RACE reads with MiXCR anew, one entry per CDR3 protein. The sample lists more than 650,000 distinct CDR3 sequences; approximately 55% were seen once. Germline V gene sequence: CDR1 LNHNV, CDR2 YYDKDF (reference sequence). This CDR3 has 14 residues. Losses at the gene ends were 6 bases for V and 14 bases for J; bases not matched to a gene: 16. The data were obtained in a study of blood T cells in healthy people across ages.

The J gene is TRBJ2-3, the V gene TRBV15; 8 nucleotides align to TRBD2. The specimen sequenced was blood. The receptor was isolated from an elderly man in good health. The CDR3 DNA sequence: TGTGCCACCAGGGGCAGCGGGAGTAGCAGATACGCGTATTTT. Its translation is CATRGSGSSRYAYF.